This entry concerns a single T cell receptor (beta chain). Only in-frame clones appear in the TCRdb table, and some are missing; sequencing was by immunoSEQ multiplex PCR. The sample shows approximately 37,000 clones, more than 85% of them seen only once. The data were obtained in a study of T cell changes during pregnancy in multiple sclerosis. The CDR3 runs to 14 residues. Germline assignment: CDR1 MNHEY and CDR2 SMNVEV (reference sequence). V gave up 6 bases and J gave up 2 bases; unmatched junction bases: 3. The sample here was CD4+ T cells from peripheral blood mononuclear cells, taken in the third trimester of pregnancy. The TCR comes from a female donor with multiple sclerosis, enrolled in a pregnancy study. The chain uses TRBV27 and TRBJ1-5; TRBD1 aligns across 8 bases. The CDR3 spells CASRPTGGNQPQHF. In nucleotides, the CDR3 is TGTGCCAGCAGGCCGACAGGGGGCAATCAGCCCCAGCATTTT.